Below, 8 T cell receptor beta chains from the same sample are listed, as sequenced in a study of OX40 agonist ivuxolimab in advanced cancers. Measured with immunoSEQ multiplex PCR; TCRdb has only the in-frame clones, and not every one. The data hold 55,000 to 70,000 clones, with 85% observed a single time. The source material was CD4+ or CD8+ T cells sorted from blood, sampled in a trial of the OX40 agonist ivuxolimab. These receptor sequences come from an adult with an advanced solid tumor such as melanoma, head and neck, liver or kidney cancer.

V and J are TRBV11-3 and TRBJ2-2; TRBD1 matches at 8 bases. Germline CDR1 is SGHNT and CDR2 is YENEEA. CDR3 length equals 15 residues. J was trimmed by 3 bases and V by 5 bases; bases with no gene match: 5. This CDR3 reads CASSPGQGYTGELFF. CDR3 coding DNA: TGTGCCAGCAGCCCCGGACAGGGATACACCGGGGAGCTGTTTTTT.

The chain combines TRBV2 with TRBJ1-5, with D perhaps matching TRBD1 (5 bases). Trimming took 11 bases from V and 0 from J, leaving 17 bases between them. Germline CDR1 reads SNHLY; CDR2 reads FYNNEI. The CDR3 runs to 15 residues. The CDR3, as DNA: TGTGCCTCCAGCCGCGGGGCCGATAGCAATCAGCCCCAGCATTTT. Translating gives CASSRGADSNQPQHF.

The rearrangement uses TRBV28 and TRBJ1-1; D may be TRBD1 (5 bases). Between the trimmed V and J ends, which lost 7 bases and 4 bases, there was a span of 10 bases. CDR1 and CDR2 from the germline V gene are MDHEN and SYDVKM. The CDR3 contains 12 residues. For the CDR3, the DNA is TGTGCCAGCACTCAGGGATTCACTGAAGCTTTCTTT. As protein: CASTQGFTEAFF.

This clone occurred a few times. V and J are TRBV5-8 and TRBJ1-1; no firm D call. Trimming took 1 base from V and 4 from J, leaving 8 bases between them. From germline, CDR1 is SGHTS and CDR2 YDEGEE. CDR3 length: 13 amino acids. This chain's CDR3 is CASSLRRTTEAFF. CDR3 DNA: TGTGCCAGCAGCTTGCGTCGGACCACTGAAGCTTTCTTT.

The chain uses TRBV4-1 and TRBJ1-5; D is unclear. V lost 3 bases and J lost 0, with 12 bases in between. Germline V gene lookup returns CDR1 MGHRA and CDR2 YSYEKL. The CDR3 is 16 residues long. The CDR3 bases are TGCGCCAGCAGCCAGTGGGGAGATTATAGCAATCAGCCCCAGCATTTT. Translation gives CASSQWGDYSNQPQHF.

The rearrangement uses TRBV7-2 and TRBJ1-5; D possibly corresponds to TRBD1 (6 bases). This CDR3 has 13 amino acids. Germline V gene lookup returns CDR1 SGHTA and CDR2 FQGNSA. V lost 5 bases and J 8 bases, leaving 13 bases between the germline ends. The DNA for the CDR3 is TGTGCCAGCAGCCGAGGAAGGGGGGAGCCCCAGCATTTT. Amino acid sequence: CASSRGRGEPQHF.

CDR3 DNA sequence: TGCGCCAGCAGCTCGAGCGGGTCCGAAACTGAAGCTTTCTTT. Amino acid sequence: CASSSSGSETEAFF. This sequence joins TRBV5-1 and TRBJ1-1; D remains unclear. The CDR3 contains 14 residues. Germline V gene lookup returns CDR1 SGHRS and CDR2 YFSETQ. Trimming shortened V by 3 bases and J by 5 bases, and 14 bases separated the two germline ends.

The chain joins TRBV11-2 to TRBJ2-5; the match to TRBD1 covers 9 bases. The DNA end is more similar to TRBJ2-7, so the J call may be wrong. The CDR3 runs to 15 residues. The germline V gene encodes CDR1 SGHAT and CDR2 FQNNGV. This chain's CDR3 is CASSLDYRGPYEQYF. CDR3 in DNA: TGTGCCAGCAGCTTAGATTACAGGGGGCCCTACGAGCAGTACTTC.